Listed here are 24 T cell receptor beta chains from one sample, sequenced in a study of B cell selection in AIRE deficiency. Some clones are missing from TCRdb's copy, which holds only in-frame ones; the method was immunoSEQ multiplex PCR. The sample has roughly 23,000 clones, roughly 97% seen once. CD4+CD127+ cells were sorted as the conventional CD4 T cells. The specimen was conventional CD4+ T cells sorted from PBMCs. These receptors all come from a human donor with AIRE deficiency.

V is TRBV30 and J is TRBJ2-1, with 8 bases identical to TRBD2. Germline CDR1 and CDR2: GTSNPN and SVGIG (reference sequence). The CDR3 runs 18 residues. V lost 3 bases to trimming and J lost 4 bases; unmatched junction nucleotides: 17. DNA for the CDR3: TGTGCCTGGAGACCTCGGCCTACAGCGGGGGCCTCTTACAATGAGCAGTTCTTC. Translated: CAWRPRPTAGASYNEQFF.

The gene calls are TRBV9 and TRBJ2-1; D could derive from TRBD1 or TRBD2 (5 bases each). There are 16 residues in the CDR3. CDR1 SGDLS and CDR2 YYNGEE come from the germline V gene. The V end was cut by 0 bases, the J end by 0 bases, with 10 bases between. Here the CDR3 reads CASSVGGSSSYNEQFF. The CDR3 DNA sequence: TGTGCCAGCAGCGTAGGGGGGTCGAGCTCCTACAATGAGCAGTTCTTC.

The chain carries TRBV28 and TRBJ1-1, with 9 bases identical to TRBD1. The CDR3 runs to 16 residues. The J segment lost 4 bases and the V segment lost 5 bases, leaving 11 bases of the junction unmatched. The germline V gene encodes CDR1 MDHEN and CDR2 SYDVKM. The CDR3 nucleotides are TGTGCCAGCAGTCCGACGTGGACAGGGGTGAGCACTGAAGCTTTCTTT. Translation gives CASSPTWTGVSTEAFF.

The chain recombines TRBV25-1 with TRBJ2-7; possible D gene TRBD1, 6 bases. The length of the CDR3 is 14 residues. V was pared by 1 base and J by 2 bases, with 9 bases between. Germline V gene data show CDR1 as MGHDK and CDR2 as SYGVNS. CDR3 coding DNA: TGTGCCAGCAGTGAATTAGGACAGACCTACGAGCAGTACTTC. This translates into CASSELGQTYEQYF.

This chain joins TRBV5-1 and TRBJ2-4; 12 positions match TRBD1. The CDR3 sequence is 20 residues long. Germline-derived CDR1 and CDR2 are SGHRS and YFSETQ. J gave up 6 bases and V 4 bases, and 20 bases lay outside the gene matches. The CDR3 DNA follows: TGCGCCAGCAGCCCCGTTCTCACCTTGGGGACAGGGGGCCGGGGAAACATTCAGTACTTC. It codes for CASSPVLTLGTGGRGNIQYF.

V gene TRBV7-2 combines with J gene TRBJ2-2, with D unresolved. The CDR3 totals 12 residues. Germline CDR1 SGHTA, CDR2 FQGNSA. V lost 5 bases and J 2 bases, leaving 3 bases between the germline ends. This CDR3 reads CASSPNTGELFF. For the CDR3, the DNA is TGTGCCAGCAGCCCAAACACCGGGGAGCTGTTTTTT.

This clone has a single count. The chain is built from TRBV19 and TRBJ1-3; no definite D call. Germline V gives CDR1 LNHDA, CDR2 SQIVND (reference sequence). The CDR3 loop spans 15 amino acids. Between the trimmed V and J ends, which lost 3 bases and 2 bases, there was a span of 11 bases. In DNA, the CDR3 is TGTGCCAGTAGTATCGACCTTGCCGCTGGAAACACCATATATTTT. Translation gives CASSIDLAAGNTIYF.

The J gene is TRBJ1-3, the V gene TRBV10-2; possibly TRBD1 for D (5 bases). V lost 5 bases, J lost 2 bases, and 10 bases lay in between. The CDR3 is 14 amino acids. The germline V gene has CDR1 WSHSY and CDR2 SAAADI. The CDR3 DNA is TGCGCCAGCAGTTCAGGGTTAACTGGAAACACCATATATTTT. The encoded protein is CASSSGLTGNTIYF.

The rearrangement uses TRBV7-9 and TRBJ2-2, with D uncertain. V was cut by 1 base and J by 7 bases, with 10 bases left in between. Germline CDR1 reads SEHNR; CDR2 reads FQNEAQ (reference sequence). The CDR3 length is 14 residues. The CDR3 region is CASSLGFRVGELFF. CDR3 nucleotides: TGTGCCAGCAGCTTAGGTTTTCGGGTCGGGGAGCTGTTTTTT.

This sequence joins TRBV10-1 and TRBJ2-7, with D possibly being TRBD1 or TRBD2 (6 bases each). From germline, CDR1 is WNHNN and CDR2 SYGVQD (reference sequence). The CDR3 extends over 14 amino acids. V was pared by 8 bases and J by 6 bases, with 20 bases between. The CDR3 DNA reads TGCGCCAGCGGTGTTGGGGGGCCCAAAGGCGAGCAGTACTTC. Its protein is CASGVGGPKGEQYF.

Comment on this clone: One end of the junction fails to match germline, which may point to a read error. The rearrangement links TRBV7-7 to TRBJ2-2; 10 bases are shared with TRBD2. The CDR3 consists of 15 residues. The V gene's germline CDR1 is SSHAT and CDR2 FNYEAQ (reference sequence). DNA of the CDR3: TGTGCTAGCAGCTACGGACTAGCGGATACCGGGGAGCTGTTTTTT. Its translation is CASSYGLADTGELFF.

The CDR3 sequence is CASSYSPRNYGYTF. CDR3 sequence (DNA): TGTGCCAGCAGTTACTCGCCCAGAAACTATGGCTACACCTTC. The chain combines TRBV6-6 with TRBJ1-2; D gene uncertain. Germline CDR1 is MNHNY and CDR2 is SVGAGI (reference sequence). V dropped 0 bases and J dropped 2 bases, with 7 bases sitting between them. The CDR3 loop spans 14 amino acids.

The CDR3 loop reads CASSFSLSDEQYF. The CDR3 nucleotides read TGTGCCAGCAGTTTCTCCTTAAGCGACGAGCAGTACTTC. This chain uses TRBV28 with TRBJ2-7; unclear D gene. CDR1 is MDHEN and CDR2 is SYDVKM in the germline V gene. CDR3 length equals 13 residues. The V gene lost 3 bases and the J gene lost 5 bases, with 11 bases spanning the gap.

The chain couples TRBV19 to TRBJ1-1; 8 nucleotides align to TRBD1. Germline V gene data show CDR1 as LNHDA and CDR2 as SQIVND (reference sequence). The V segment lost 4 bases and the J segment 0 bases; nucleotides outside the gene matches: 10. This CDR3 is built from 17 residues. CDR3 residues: CASSTTFRTGLNTEAFF. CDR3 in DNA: TGTGCCAGTAGTACGACGTTCCGGACAGGGTTGAACACTGAAGCTTTCTTT. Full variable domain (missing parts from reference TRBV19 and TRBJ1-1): DGGITQSPKYLFRKEGQNVTLSCEQNLNHDAMYWYRQDPGQGLRLIYYSQIVNDFQKGDIAEGYSVSREKKESFPLTVTSAQKNPTAFYLCASSTTFRTGLNTEAFFGQGTRLTVV.

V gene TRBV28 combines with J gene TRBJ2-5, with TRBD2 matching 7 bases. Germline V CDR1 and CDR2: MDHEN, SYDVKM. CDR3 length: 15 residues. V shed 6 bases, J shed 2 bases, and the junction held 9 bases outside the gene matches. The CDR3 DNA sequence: TGTGCCAGCAGGGGAGTAGGGACTAATCAAGAGACCCAGTACTTC. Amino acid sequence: CASRGVGTNQETQYF.

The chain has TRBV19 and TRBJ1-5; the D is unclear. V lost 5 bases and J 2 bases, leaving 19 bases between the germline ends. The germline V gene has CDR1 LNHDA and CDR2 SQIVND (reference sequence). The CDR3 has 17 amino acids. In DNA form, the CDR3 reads TGTGCCAGTAGTCCCACCGTTGGAGGGTTTGGCAATCAGCCCCAGCATTTT. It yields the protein CASSPTVGGFGNQPQHF.

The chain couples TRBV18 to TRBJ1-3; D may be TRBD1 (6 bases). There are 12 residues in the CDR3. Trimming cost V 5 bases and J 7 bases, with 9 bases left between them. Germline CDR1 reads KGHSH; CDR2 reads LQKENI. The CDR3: CASSTRGNTIYF. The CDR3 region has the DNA TGTGCCAGCTCAACCAGGGGTAACACCATATATTTT. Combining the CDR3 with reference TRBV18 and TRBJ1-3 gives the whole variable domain NAGVMQNPRHLVRRRGQEARLRCSPMKGHSHVYWYRQLPEEGLKFMVYLQKENIIDESGMPKERFSAEFPKEGPSILRIQQVVRGDSAAYFCASSTRGNTIYFGEGSWLTVV.

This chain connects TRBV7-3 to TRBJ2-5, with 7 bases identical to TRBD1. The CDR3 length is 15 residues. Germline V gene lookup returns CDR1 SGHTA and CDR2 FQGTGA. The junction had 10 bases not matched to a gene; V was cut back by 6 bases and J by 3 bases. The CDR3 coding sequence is TGTGCCAGCAGTAAGACAGGGATTGTGGAAGAGACCCAGTACTTC. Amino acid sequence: CASSKTGIVEETQYF.

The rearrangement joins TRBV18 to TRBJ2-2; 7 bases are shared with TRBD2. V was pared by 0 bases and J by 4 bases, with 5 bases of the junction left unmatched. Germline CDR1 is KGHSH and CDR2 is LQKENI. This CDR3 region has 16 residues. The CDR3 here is CASSPPGGSSTGELFF. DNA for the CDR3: TGTGCCAGCTCACCACCGGGCGGGAGTAGCACCGGGGAGCTGTTTTTT. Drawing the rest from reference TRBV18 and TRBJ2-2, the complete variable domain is NAGVMQNPRHLVRRRGQEARLRCSPMKGHSHVYWYRQLPEEGLKFMVYLQKENIIDESGMPKERFSAEFPKEGPSILRIQQVVRGDSAAYFCASSPPGGSSTGELFFGEGSRLTVL.

CDR3 protein: CASSSPAGEHYEQYF. The CDR3 coding sequence is TGTGCCAGCAGCTCCCCCGCGGGAGAGCACTACGAGCAGTACTTC. This chain uses TRBV6-5 with TRBJ2-5; 7 bases are a match to TRBD2. The DNA end lines up better with TRBJ2-7; the J call may be wrong. The CDR3 has 15 residues. CDR1 and CDR2 (germline): MNHEY, SVGAGI.

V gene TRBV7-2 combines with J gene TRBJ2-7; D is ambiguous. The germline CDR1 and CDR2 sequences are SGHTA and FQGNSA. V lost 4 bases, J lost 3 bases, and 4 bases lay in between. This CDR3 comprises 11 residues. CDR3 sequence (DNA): TGTGCCAGCAGCTCACTCTACGAGCAGTACTTC. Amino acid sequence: CASSSLYEQYF.

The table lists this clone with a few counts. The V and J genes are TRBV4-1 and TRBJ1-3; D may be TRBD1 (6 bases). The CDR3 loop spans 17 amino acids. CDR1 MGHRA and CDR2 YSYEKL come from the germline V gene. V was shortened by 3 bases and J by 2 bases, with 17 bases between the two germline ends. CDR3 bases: TGCGCCAGCAGCCAGGTGCTGACGGGACAACCTGGAAACACCATATATTTT. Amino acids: CASSQVLTGQPGNTIYF.

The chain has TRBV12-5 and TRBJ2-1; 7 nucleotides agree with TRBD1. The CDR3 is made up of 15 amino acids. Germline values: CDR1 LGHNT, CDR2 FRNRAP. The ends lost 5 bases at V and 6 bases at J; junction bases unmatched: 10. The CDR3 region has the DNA TGTGCTAGTGGTGCCGACAGGGTATTTCTCAATGAGCAGTTCTTC. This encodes CASGADRVFLNEQFF.

The CDR3: CASTHGTSGRSPDTQYF. The CDR3 DNA is TGCGCCAGCACCCACGGGACTAGCGGGAGAAGTCCAGATACGCAGTATTTT. This chain uses TRBV5-1 with TRBJ2-3; 14 bases align to TRBD2. The CDR3 sequence is 17 residues long. V was pared by 6 bases and J by 4 bases, with 10 bases of the junction left unmatched. CDR1 is SGHRS and CDR2 is YFSETQ in the germline V gene.